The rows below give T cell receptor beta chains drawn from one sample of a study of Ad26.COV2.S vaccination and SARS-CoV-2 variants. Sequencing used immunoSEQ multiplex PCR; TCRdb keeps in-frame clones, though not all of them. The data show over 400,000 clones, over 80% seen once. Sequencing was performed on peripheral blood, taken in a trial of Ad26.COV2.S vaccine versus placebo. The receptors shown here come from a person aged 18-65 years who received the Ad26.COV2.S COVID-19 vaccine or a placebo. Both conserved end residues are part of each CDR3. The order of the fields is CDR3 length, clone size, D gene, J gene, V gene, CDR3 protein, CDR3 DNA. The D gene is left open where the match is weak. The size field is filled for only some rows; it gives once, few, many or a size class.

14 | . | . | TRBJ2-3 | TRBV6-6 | CASKPGGGTDTQYF | TGTGCCAGCAAGCCAGGGGGGGGCACAGATACGCAGTATTTT
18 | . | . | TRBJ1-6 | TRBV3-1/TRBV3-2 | CASRLSILVGSYNSPLHF | TGTGCCAGCAGACTCAGTATCCTCGTGGGCTCCTATAATTCACCCCTCCACTTT
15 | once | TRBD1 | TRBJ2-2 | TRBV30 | CAWSYGDRDRGELFF | TGTGCCTGGAGTTATGGGGACAGAGATCGCGGGGAGCTGTTTTTT
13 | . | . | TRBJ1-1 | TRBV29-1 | CSVEEGRAGEAFF | TGCAGCGTTGAAGAGGGCAGGGCGGGTGAAGCTTTCTTT
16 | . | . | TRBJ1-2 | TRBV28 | CASSWDPGVINYGYTF | TGTGCCAGCAGTTGGGACCCAGGGGTTATAAACTATGGCTACACCTTC
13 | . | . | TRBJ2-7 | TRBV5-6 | CASSFVPNYEQYF | TGTGCCAGCAGCTTCGTTCCCAATTACGAGCAGTACTTC
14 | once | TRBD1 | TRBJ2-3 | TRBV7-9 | CASSSGQGSDTQYF | TGTGCCAGCAGCTCGGGACAGGGTTCAGATACGCAGTATTTT
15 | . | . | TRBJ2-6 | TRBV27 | CASSPRFSGANVLTF | TGTGCCAGCAGTCCCCGGTTCTCTGGGGCCAACGTCCTGACTTTC
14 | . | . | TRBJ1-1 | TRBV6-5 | CASRDYSTNTEAFF | TGTGCCAGCAGAGACTACAGCACGAACACTGAAGCTTTCTTT
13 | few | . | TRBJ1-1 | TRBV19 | CASTVGLNTEAFF | TGTGCCAGTACAGTGGGGCTGAACACTGAAGCTTTCTTT
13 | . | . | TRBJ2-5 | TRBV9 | CASSVGLRETQYF | TGTGCCAGCAGCGTAGGGTTGAGAGAGACCCAGTACTTC
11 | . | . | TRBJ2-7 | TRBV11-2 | CASSAAYEQYF | TGTGCCAGCAGCGCAGCCTACGAGCAGTACTTC
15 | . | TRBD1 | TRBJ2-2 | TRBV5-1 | CASSTGQSNTGELFF | TGCGCCAGCAGCACGGGACAGTCGAACACCGGGGAGCTGTTTTTT
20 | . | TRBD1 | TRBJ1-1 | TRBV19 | CASSIDQWRTGGIGNTEAFF | TGTGCCAGTAGTATAGATCAGTGGAGGACAGGGGGCATAGGGAACACTGAAGCTTTCTTT
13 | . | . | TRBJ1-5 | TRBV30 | CAWGGRRNQPQHF | TGTGCCTGGGGAGGGCGGAGAAATCAGCCCCAGCATTTT
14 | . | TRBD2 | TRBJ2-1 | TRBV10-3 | CATGERGGYNEQFF | TGTGCCACCGGCGAGCGGGGGGGATACAATGAGCAGTTCTTC
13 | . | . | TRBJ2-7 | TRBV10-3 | CAISGGRAYEQYF | TGTGCCATCAGTGGAGGGCGAGCCTACGAGCAGTACTTC
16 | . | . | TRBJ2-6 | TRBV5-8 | CASSLPGLSGANVLTF | TGTGCCAGCAGCCTACCAGGCCTCTCTGGGGCCAACGTCCTGACTTTC
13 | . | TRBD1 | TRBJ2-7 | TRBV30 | CAWSADRDYEQYF | TGTGCCTGGAGTGCGGACAGGGACTACGAGCAGTACTTC
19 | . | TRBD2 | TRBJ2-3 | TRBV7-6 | CASSPPWGEGGESTDTQYF | TGTGCCAGCAGCCCCCCGTGGGGGGAGGGCGGGGAGAGCACAGATACGCAGTATTTT
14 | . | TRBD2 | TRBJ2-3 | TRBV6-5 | CASIWGGTDGSQYF | TGTGCCAGCATCTGGGGGGGTACTGACGGTTCGCAGTATTTT
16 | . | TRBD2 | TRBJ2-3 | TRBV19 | CASSATSARSTDTQYF | TGTGCCAGTAGTGCCACTAGCGCCCGAAGCACAGATACGCAGTATTTT
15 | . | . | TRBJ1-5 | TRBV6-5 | CASSYSITSNQPQHF | TGTGCCAGCAGTTACTCGATAACCAGCAATCAGCCCCAGCATTTT
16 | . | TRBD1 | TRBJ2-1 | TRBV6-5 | CASSYSQGGSYNEQFF | TGTGCCAGCAGTTACTCACAGGGGGGATCCTACAATGAGCAGTTCTTC
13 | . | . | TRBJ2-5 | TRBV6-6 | CASSYGSQETQYF | TGTGCCAGCAGTTACGGCAGCCAAGAGACCCAGTACTTC
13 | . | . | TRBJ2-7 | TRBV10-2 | CASSERVSYEQYF | TGCGCCAGCAGTGAACGTGTTTCCTACGAGCAGTACTTC
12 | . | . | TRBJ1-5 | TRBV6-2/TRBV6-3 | CASSENNQPQHF | TGTGCCAGCAGTGAGAATAATCAGCCCCAGCATTTT
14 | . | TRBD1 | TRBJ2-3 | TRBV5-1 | CASSWGDRSDTQYF | TGCGCCAGCAGCTGGGGGGACAGGTCAGATACGCAGTATTTT
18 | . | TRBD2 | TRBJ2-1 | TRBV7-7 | CASSLKHPGLAGDNEQFF | TGTGCCAGCAGCTTAAAGCACCCCGGACTAGCGGGGGACAATGAGCAGTTCTTC
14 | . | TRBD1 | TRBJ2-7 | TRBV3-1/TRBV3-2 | CASSLQGASYEQYF | TGTGCCAGCAGCTTACAGGGGGCTTCGTACGAGCAGTACTTC
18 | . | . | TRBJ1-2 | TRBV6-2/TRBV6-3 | CASSPRGWFSAGENGYTF | TGTGCCAGCAGTCCCCGTGGGTGGTTTTCGGCGGGGGAGAATGGCTACACCTTC
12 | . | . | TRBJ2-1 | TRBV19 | CASNSWGNEQFF | TGTGCCAGTAATTCCTGGGGGAATGAGCAGTTCTTC
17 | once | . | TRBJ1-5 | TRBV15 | CATSTNSVRATNQPQHF | TGTGCCACCAGCACCAATTCGGTCAGGGCGACTAATCAGCCCCAGCATTTT
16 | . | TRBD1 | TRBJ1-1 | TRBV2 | CASSASPGQGTPEAFF | TGTGCCAGCAGCGCCTCGCCGGGACAGGGGACCCCTGAAGCTTTCTTT
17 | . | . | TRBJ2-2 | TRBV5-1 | CASSLGFVGLDTGELFF | TGCGCCAGCAGCTTGGGGTTTGTGGGGCTTGACACCGGGGAGCTGTTTTTT
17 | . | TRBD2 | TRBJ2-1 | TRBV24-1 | CATSSMASGGPRPEQFF | TGTGCCACCTCATCTATGGCCAGCGGGGGGCCTCGGCCTGAGCAGTTCTTC
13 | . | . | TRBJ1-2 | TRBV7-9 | CASSSSSGDGYTF | TGTGCCAGCAGCTCCTCCTCAGGGGATGGCTACACCTTC
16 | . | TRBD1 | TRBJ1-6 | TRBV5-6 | CASSRYRGRDNSPLHF | TGTGCCAGCAGCCGATACAGGGGGCGGGACAATTCACCCCTCCACTTT
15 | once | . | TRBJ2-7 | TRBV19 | CASTIGSGPSYEQYF | TGTGCCAGTACAATAGGCAGCGGGCCTTCCTACGAGCAGTACTTC
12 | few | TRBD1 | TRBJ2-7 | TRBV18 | CATGDRGLEQYF | TGTGCCACTGGGGACAGGGGCCTGGAGCAGTACTTC
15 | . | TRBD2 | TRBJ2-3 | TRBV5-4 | CASSAGGPGTDTQYF | TGTGCCAGCAGCGCGGGGGGGCCAGGGACAGATACGCAGTATTTT
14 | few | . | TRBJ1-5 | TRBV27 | CASSFNRWNQPQHF | TGTGCCAGCAGTTTTAACAGGTGGAATCAGCCCCAGCATTTT
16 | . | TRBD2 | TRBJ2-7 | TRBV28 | CASSHNIAGVSYEQYF | TGTGCCAGCAGCCACAACATAGCGGGAGTCTCCTACGAGCAGTACTTC
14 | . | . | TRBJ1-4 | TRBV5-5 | CASSLPSEDEKLFF | TGTGCCAGCAGCTTGCCGTCAGAAGATGAAAAACTGTTTTTT
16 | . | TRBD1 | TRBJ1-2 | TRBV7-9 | CASTPVTGGANYGYTF | TGTGCCAGCACCCCCGTGACAGGGGGCGCAAACTATGGCTACACCTTC
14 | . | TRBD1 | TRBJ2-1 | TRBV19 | CASTGQGGSNEQFF | TGTGCCAGTACAGGACAGGGTGGGAGCAATGAGCAGTTCTTC
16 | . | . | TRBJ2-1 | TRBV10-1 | CASSEFASGISDEQFF | TGCGCCAGCAGTGAGTTTGCTTCGGGGATTAGCGATGAGCAGTTCTTC
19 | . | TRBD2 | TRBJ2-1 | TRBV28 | CASSSTSGAVLSLSYEQFF | TGTGCCAGCAGTTCAACTAGCGGGGCCGTTCTGAGCCTCTCCTATGAGCAGTTCTTC
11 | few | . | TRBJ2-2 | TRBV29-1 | CSVWLDGELFF | TGCAGCGTTTGGTTGGACGGGGAGCTGTTTTTT
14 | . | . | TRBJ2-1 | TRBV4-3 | CASSPDTGPGEQFF | TGCGCCAGCAGCCCGGACACAGGGCCGGGTGAGCAGTTCTTC
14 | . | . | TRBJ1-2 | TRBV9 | CASSVEIGNYGYTF | TGTGCCAGCAGCGTAGAAATAGGGAACTATGGCTACACCTTC
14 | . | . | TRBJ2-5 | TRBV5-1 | CASFFWDVQETQYF | TGCGCCAGCTTTTTTTGGGACGTCCAAGAGACCCAGTACTTC
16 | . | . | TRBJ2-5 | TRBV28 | CASSSLPAGELKTQYF | TGTGCCAGCAGTTCCCTTCCGGCAGGGGAATTGAAGACCCAGTACTTC